This T cell receptor beta chain was recorded in a study of shared clonotypes between healthy human individuals. Findings of the study overall: The study sampled only blood, and tissue repertoires likely differ. When naive CD4 clonotypes were compared across a handful of donors, approximately 5% were shared.

V was clipped by 6 bases and J by 5 bases, with 14 bases between them. This CDR3 region has 13 residues. The V gene's germline CDR1 is MNHNY and CDR2 SVGAGI (reference sequence). CD45RO negativity and positive selection for CCR7 defined naive CD8 cells, a population that excluded terminally differentiated effector memory CD45RA+ cells. Recent vaccinations or acute infections were absent in the healthy HIV-negative adult donors. Deep was the level at which the assay was run. Produced via immunoSEQ multiplex PCR; TCRdb's table is partial and in-frame only. The sample has roughly 2,000,000 clones; 85% to 95% are singletons. Notes on this clone: The antigen remains undetermined.

The rearrangement uses TRBV6-6 and TRBJ2-7; tentative D call: TRBD1 (5 bases). The sequenced material came from naive CD8+ T cells sorted from blood. This sequence originates from a man younger than 35 in good health. The CDR3 coding sequence is TGTGCCAGCAGACCAACGACAGTTGACGAGCAGTACTTC. Amino acid sequence: CASRPTTVDEQYF.